The 32 T cell receptor delta chains presented below share a single source sample, sequenced in a study of gamma-delta T cells after stem cell transplantation. TCRdb re-called the RT-PCR reads using CATT. The sample yields just over 4,500 delta-chain clones, more than 1.5% seen once. The sample taken for sequencing was gamma-delta T cells. Receptor source: a human donor. It is not recorded whose cells these are; they may come from a transplant donor.

Of note for this clone: A read error may be the cause here, since a much bigger clone is one base away. The rearrangement uses TRDV2 and TRDJ1; TRDD3 matches at 8 bases. After removal of 5 bases from V and 2 bases from J, the junction contained 6 bases not matched to a gene. The CDR3 totals 14 residues. The germline V gene has CDR1 GEAIGNYY and CDR2 EKD. CDR3 nucleotides: TGTGCCTGTGGCACGATGGGGGATACCGATAAACTCATCTTT. Its protein is CACGTMGDTDKLIF.

This clone was seen more than once but under ten times. With a far larger clone one base away, a read error is the likely cause. The sample has other DNA sequences that encode this CDR3 too. This chain connects TRDV2 to TRDJ1, with TRDD3 matching 13 bases. Germline V gene lookup returns CDR1 GEAIGNYY and CDR2 EKD. CDR3 size: 18 residues. CDR3 protein: CACDTLLLGDTPTDKLIF. In DNA, the CDR3 is TGTGCCTGCGACACCCTGCTACTGGGGGATACGCCAACCGATAAACTCATCTTT.

This clone showed up just a few times. TCRdb's protein for this DNA is that of a much larger clone and differs from the translation at residue 15, likely a read error; the protein shown is the DNA translation. This chain uses TRDV2 with TRDJ3; 8 bases agree with TRDD3. Germline CDR1 reads GEAIGNYY; CDR2 reads EKD. Germline trimming cut 0 bases from V and 2 bases from J; bases unmatched to any gene: 20. The CDR3 spans 23 residues. CDR3 residues: CACDTVVRDTPEETPWDTRQMFF. CDR3 sequence (DNA): TGTGCCTGTGACACCGTTGTCCGGGATACGCCGGAAGAAACCCCCTGGGACACCCGACAGATGTTTTTC.

This clone has only a few counts. This DNA's translation differs at residue 11 from TCRdb's protein, which comes from a much larger clone; a read error is likely, and the protein shown is translated from the DNA. The V gene is TRDV2, the J gene TRDJ1, with TRDD3 matching 8 bases. V lost 0 bases to trimming and J lost 7 bases; unmatched junction nucleotides: 9. The length of the CDR3 is 15 residues. Germline CDR1 and CDR2: GEAIGNYY and EKD. CDR3 loop: CACDTVGRDTCKLIF. The CDR3 DNA sequence: TGTGCCTGTGACACCGTCGGGCGGGATACGTGTAAACTCATCTTT.

On this clone: The protein recorded in TCRdb matches a much larger clone and deviates from this DNA's translation at residues 10 and 14, suggesting a read error; the protein here is obtained by translating the DNA. This sequence joins TRDV2 and TRDJ3; TRDD3 aligns across 8 bases. Per germline, CDR1 GEAIGNYY and CDR2 EKD. The CDR3 extends over 19 amino acids. The CDR3 nucleotides read TGTGCCTGTGACACCACTGGGGGCTATGGCTCCTGGGACATCCGACAGATGTTTTTC. Protein sequence: CACDTTGGYGSWDIRQMFF.

Concerning this clone: Only one base separates this from a far larger clonotype, so it likely reflects a read error. The sample carries other DNA sequences with the same CDR3. The rearrangement links TRDV2 to TRDJ1, with 10 positions matching TRDD3. The CDR3 covers 19 residues. V dropped 3 bases and J dropped 2; count of bases not matched to a gene: 17. Per the germline V gene, CDR1 is GEAIGNYY and CDR2 is EKD. The CDR3 region is CACDPLLGDPGGETDKLIF. For the CDR3, the DNA is TGTGCCTGTGACCCTTTACTGGGGGATCCTGGAGGAGAAACCGATAAACTCATCTTT.

This clone turned up a few times. A read error likely explains why the TCRdb protein, taken from a much larger clone, differs from this DNA's translation at residue 9; the protein shown is translated from the DNA. V gene TRDV2 combines with J gene TRDJ1; TRDD3 aligns across 7 bases. This CDR3 has 16 amino acids. V lost 3 bases to trimming and J lost 0 bases; unmatched junction nucleotides: 9. The germline V gene encodes CDR1 GEAIGNYY and CDR2 EKD. The CDR3 is CACDPLGGTYTDKLIF. In DNA form, the CDR3 reads TGTGCCTGTGACCCGCTGGGGGGGACATACACCGATAAACTCATCTTT.

There are a few counts of this clone. A single base is all that separates this from a far larger clone, so a read error is likely. The sample has other DNA sequences that encode this CDR3 too. The CDR3: CACDPLGGAYTDKLIF. The CDR3 nucleotides are TGTGCCTGTGACCCGTTGGGGGGGGCATACACCGATAAACTCATCTTT. The V call is TRDV2, the J call TRDJ1; possible D gene TRDD3, 6 bases. Looked up from germline, CDR1 is GEAIGNYY and CDR2 is EKD. The CDR3 extends over 16 amino acids. Trimming pared 3 bases from V and 0 bases from J, leaving 16 bases between.

This clone was seen more than once but under ten times. TCRdb shows a much larger clone's protein in place of this DNA's translation, and the two differ at residue 3, likely through a read error; the protein shown is translated from the DNA. The rearrangement uses TRDV2 and TRDJ3; tentative D call: TRDD3 (6 bases). The CDR3 runs to 21 residues. Per germline, CDR1 GEAIGNYY and CDR2 EKD. CDR3 sequence reads: CAYDTAERGRDNPWDTRQMFF. For the CDR3, the DNA is TGTGCCTATGACACCGCGGAGAGAGGGAGGGATAACCCCTGGGACACCCGACAGATGTTTTTC.

This clone was seen more than once but under ten times. Different DNA sequences within this sample yield the same CDR3. This sequence joins TRDV2 and TRDJ3; 11 bases match TRDD3. After removal of 3 bases from V and 2 bases from J, the junction contained 8 bases not matched to a gene. Germline V lookup: CDR1 GEAIGNYY, CDR2 EKD. There are 19 residues in the CDR3. The CDR3 reads CACDPLLGDSTWDTRQMFF. The DNA of the CDR3 is TGTGCCTGTGACCCTTTACTGGGGGATAGTACCTGGGACACCCGACAGATGTTTTTC.

As concerns this clone: Other DNA sequences from this sample encode an identical CDR3 as well. The chain uses TRDV2 and TRDJ1; 11 bases match TRDD3. The CDR3 has 16 residues. The germline CDR1 and CDR2 sequences are GEAIGNYY and EKD. Trimming at V came to 3 bases and at J to 4 bases, leaving 9 bases not matched to a gene. The CDR3 protein is CACDPLLGDKGDKLIF. The CDR3 coding sequence is TGTGCCTGTGACCCCCTACTGGGGGATAAGGGCGATAAACTCATCTTT.

The table lists this clone with a few counts. TCRdb's listed protein matches a much larger clone and diverges from this DNA's translation at residue 17, likely through a read error; the protein shown comes from the DNA. Other DNA variants within this sample encode the same CDR3. The chain uses TRDV2 and TRDJ3, with 8 bases that match TRDD3. The CDR3 covers 19 residues. Germline V gene sequence: CDR1 GEAIGNYY, CDR2 EKD. CDR3 sequence (DNA): TGTGCCTGTGACACCACTGGGGGCTATAGCTCCTGGGACACCCGACAGATTTTTTTC. The encoded protein is CACDTTGGYSSWDTRQIFF.

Notes on this clone: A read error is likely here: a far larger clone is one base away. Different DNA sequences within this sample yield the same CDR3. V usage is TRDV2 and J usage is TRDJ1; D possibly corresponds to TRDD3 (6 bases). Germline V gene sequence: CDR1 GEAIGNYY, CDR2 EKD. The CDR3 runs to 15 residues. V lost 6 bases to trimming and J lost 4 bases, with 20 bases between them. The CDR3 bases are TGTGCCTGTCTTCTACTGGGTGATAAGGGCGATAAACTCATCTTT. This gives the protein CACLLLGDKGDKLIF.

The table lists this clone with many counts. Only one base separates this from a far larger clonotype, so it likely reflects a read error. The chain is built from TRDV2 and TRDJ1; maybe TRDD3 (5 bases). CDR3 length equals 18 residues. Germline values: CDR1 GEAIGNYY, CDR2 EKD. V was shortened by 0 bases and J by 0 bases, with 19 bases between the two germline ends. The CDR3: CACDTVGWGPTYTDKLIF. The CDR3 region has the DNA TGTGCCTGTGACACCGTTGGGTGGGGACCAACTTACACCGATAAACTCATCTTT.

Details on this clone: This DNA's translation and the protein TCRdb lists, from a much larger clone, do not match at residue 6, likely due to a read error; the protein shown is translated from the DNA. The CDR3 sequence: CACDPPLGEYTDKLIF. In nucleotides, the CDR3 is TGTGCCTGTGACCCCCCACTGGGGGAGTACACCGATAAACTCATCTTT. The chain uses TRDV2 and TRDJ1; 9 nucleotides line up with TRDD3. V shed 3 bases and J 0 bases; nucleotides not matched to a gene: 7. Germline CDR1 and CDR2: GEAIGNYY and EKD. There are 16 residues in the CDR3.

The chain has TRDV2 and TRDJ1; 13 bases fit TRDD3. CDR1 is GEAIGNYY and CDR2 is EKD in the germline V gene. This CDR3 has 16 residues. V shed 2 bases and J 0 bases; nucleotides not matched to a gene: 2. This CDR3 is CACDNTGGYDTDKLIF. As DNA, the CDR3 is TGTGCCTGTGACAATACTGGGGGATACGACACCGATAAACTCATCTTT.

This clone has just a few counts. The protein held in TCRdb is that of a much larger clone and does not match this DNA's translation at residue 10, likely because of a read error; the protein shown is translated from the DNA. V is TRDV2 and J is TRDJ1; 8 positions agree with TRDD3. CDR3 length: 21 amino acids. V was pared by 3 bases and J by 0 bases, with 23 bases of the junction left unmatched. Per the germline V gene, CDR1 is GEAIGNYY and CDR2 is EKD. CDR3: CACDFVSASAGGARYTDKLIF. CDR3 DNA sequence: TGTGCCTGTGACTTTGTTTCTGCGAGTGCTGGGGGAGCCCGGTACACCGATAAACTCATCTTT.

This clone has just a few counts. The CDR3 spells CACDINTGGPTDKLIF. CDR3 DNA: TGTGCCTGTGACATCAATACTGGGGGACCCACCGATAAACTCATCTTT. This sequence joins TRDV2 and TRDJ1; the match to TRDD3 covers 9 bases. Germline V CDR1 and CDR2: GEAIGNYY, EKD. V lost 2 bases and J lost 1; bases outside the gene matches: 7. The CDR3 totals 16 residues.

This clone appeared a few times. The protein given by TCRdb reflects a much larger clone and differs at residue 14 from this DNA's translation, likely from a read error; the protein shown is the DNA's translation. The V and J genes are TRDV2 and TRDJ1; 10 nucleotides match TRDD3. Germline CDR1 reads GEAIGNYY; CDR2 reads EKD. The CDR3 runs to 18 residues. With 0 bases clipped from V and 7 bases from J, the junction kept 16 bases outside the gene matches. CDR3 amino acids: CACDTGTLLGDIEVKLIF. The CDR3 nucleotides read TGTGCCTGTGACACCGGAACTCTTCTGGGGGATATTGAGGTTAAACTCATCTTT.

This clone was observed many times. A far larger clone is just one base off, so this is likely a read error. The same CDR3 also results from other DNA sequences found in this sample. The genes are TRDV2 and TRDJ1; a possible D gene is TRDD3 (5 bases). V was pared by 4 bases and J by 0 bases, with 23 bases between. Germline V gives CDR1 GEAIGNYY, CDR2 EKD. The CDR3 length is 18 residues. This chain's CDR3 is CACDTAGWGPTYTDKLIF. CDR3 bases: TGTGCCTGTGATACCGCTGGGTGGGGACCAACTTACACCGATAAACTCATCTTT.

This clone has a handful of counts. A far larger clone is one nucleotide away, so this likely arose from a read error. The same CDR3 is also encoded by other DNA sequences in this sample. The chain links TRDV2 to TRDJ1, with D tentatively TRDD3 (6 bases). Deletions cut 1 base from V and 3 bases from J, with 26 bases between. Per germline, CDR1 GEAIGNYY and CDR2 EKD. This CDR3 comprises 19 residues. In DNA, the CDR3 is TGTGCCTGTGACACTCTGCTTCCAACTCGGGGATCTCGTCCCGATAAACTCATCTTT. It specifies CACDTLLPTRGSRPDKLIF.

By its share, this clone is medium-sized (0.01 to 0.1%). A far larger clone is one base from this, pointing to a likely read error. This chain links TRDV2 with TRDJ1; tentatively, D is TRDD3 (5 bases). This CDR3 has 18 amino acids. Germline V CDR1 and CDR2: GEAIGNYY, EKD. V lost 3 bases to trimming and J lost 0 bases, with 22 bases between them. CDR3 nucleotide sequence: TGTGCCTGTGACGCCGCTGGGTGGGGACCAACTTACACCGATAAACTCATCTTT. Translating gives CACDAAGWGPTYTDKLIF.

A remark on this clone: Sequence at one end of the junction differs from germline and may be a read error. The chain recombines TRDV2 with TRDJ3, with 8 positions matching TRDD3. Germline CDR1 is GEAIGNYY and CDR2 is EKD. The CDR3 spans 20 residues. The DNA of the CDR3 is TGTGCCTGTGATCCGGTAACTGGGGGTCGGAGCTCCTGCGACACCCGACAGATGTTTTTC. Protein sequence: CACDPVTGGRSSCDTRQMFF.

Remarks on this clone: This is likely an artifact of a read error, given a far larger clone one base away. The identical CDR3 is also encoded by other nucleotide sequences in the sample. This chain joins TRDV2 and TRDJ1; TRDD3 agrees at 13 bases. The CDR3 covers 16 residues. Germline CDR1 reads GEAIGNYY; CDR2 reads EKD. Here the CDR3 reads CACDILLGDTADKLIF. The CDR3 coding sequence is TGTGCCTGTGACATTCTACTGGGGGATACGGCCGATAAGCTCATCTTT.

Only a few counts were recorded for this clone. A far larger clone is a single base away, which makes a read error likely. The sample carries other DNA sequences with the same CDR3. This chain connects TRDV2 to TRDJ1; 8 bases are shared with TRDD3. The CDR3 is made up of 15 amino acids. Germline V gene data show CDR1 as GEAIGNYY and CDR2 as EKD. The CDR3 protein is CACDTLGGEPDKLIF. In DNA form, the CDR3 reads TGTGCCTGCGACACACTGGGGGGAGAGCCCGATAAACTCATCTTT.

A note on this clone: The protein held in TCRdb is that of a much larger clone and does not match this DNA's translation at residue 9, likely because of a read error; the protein shown is translated from the DNA. The V gene is TRDV2, the J gene TRDJ1; TRDD3 agrees at 11 bases. The V gene end was trimmed by 3 bases and the J gene end by 0 bases; junction bases not matched to a gene: 11. Germline V gene sequence: CDR1 GEAIGNYY, CDR2 EKD. This CDR3 comprises 18 residues. The CDR3 loop reads CACDVLGDMEGHTDKLIF. For the CDR3, the DNA is TGTGCCTGTGACGTACTGGGGGATATGGAGGGGCACACCGATAAACTCATCTTT.

In its sample, this clone was seen many times. V usage is TRDV2 and J usage is TRDJ3; 12 bases are shared with TRDD3. The V and J ends lost 2 bases and 0 bases, in that order; junction bases with no gene match: 7. CDR3 length equals 20 residues. Looked up from germline, CDR1 is GEAIGNYY and CDR2 is EKD. The CDR3 sequence: CACDSTGGYRSSWDTRQMFF. The CDR3 DNA reads TGTGCCTGTGACAGTACTGGGGGATACCGAAGCTCCTGGGACACCCGACAGATGTTTTTC.

V usage is TRDV2 and J usage is TRDJ1; TRDD3 matches at 12 bases. V shed 1 base and J 7 bases; nucleotides not matched to a gene: 9. Germline V gives CDR1 GEAIGNYY, CDR2 EKD. This CDR3 region has 16 residues. The CDR3 DNA follows: TGTGCCTGTGACACAATGGCTGGGGGATACGCGGCTAAACTCATCTTT. Amino acid sequence: CACDTMAGGYAAKLIF.

This clone occurred a few times. The protein TCRdb gives is from a much larger clone and does not agree with this DNA's translation at residue 8, likely a read error; the protein shown here comes from the DNA. The chain uses TRDV2 and TRDJ1; 8 positions agree with TRDD3. The CDR3 length is 18 residues. The V and J ends lost 3 bases and 0 bases, in that order; junction bases with no gene match: 14. In germline, CDR1 is GEAIGNYY, CDR2 EKD. The CDR3 nucleotides are TGTGCCTGTGACGTACTGGGGGGTACGGAGGGGCACACCGATAAACTCATCTTT. It specifies CACDVLGGTEGHTDKLIF.

Only a few counts were recorded for this clone. A far larger clone is one nucleotide away, so this likely arose from a read error. Other DNA sequences within the sample encode an identical CDR3. This chain uses TRDV2 with TRDJ1, with 10 bases identical to TRDD3. The CDR3 spans 16 residues. Germline V lookup: CDR1 GEAIGNYY, CDR2 EKD. Unmatched junction bases numbered 8, after V lost 3 bases and J lost 2 bases. The CDR3 is CACDPLLGDSTDKLIF. CDR3 nucleotide sequence: TGTGCCTGTGACCCTTTACTGGGGGATTCAACCGATAAACTCATCTTT.

This clone is labeled medium-sized (0.01 to 0.1%). This likely traces to a read error, being one base from a far larger clone. Other DNA sequences from this sample encode an identical CDR3 as well. The V gene is TRDV2, the J gene TRDJ1; possibly TRDD3 for D (6 bases). CDR3 length equals 17 residues. Germline V gives CDR1 GEAIGNYY, CDR2 EKD. The V and J ends lost 2 bases and 2 bases respectively, with 20 bases between them. Here the CDR3 reads CACDKVGAPVVTDKLIF. CDR3 coding DNA: TGTGCCTGTGACAAGGTGGGGGCTCCAGTTGTGACCGATAAACTCATCTTT.

By sample share, this clone is medium-sized. The genes are TRDV2 and TRDJ1; 10 nucleotides match TRDD3. This CDR3 comprises 18 residues. Germline V gene data show CDR1 as GEAIGNYY and CDR2 as EKD. Trimming removed 0 bases from V and 0 bases from J; junction bases left unmatched: 9. CDR3 sequence: CACDTVGTGGLYTDKLIF. The CDR3 DNA follows: TGTGCCTGTGACACCGTTGGGACTGGGGGATTGTACACCGATAAACTCATCTTT.